This TCR beta chain is drawn from a study of T-cell memory formation after mild COVID-19 (dated by TCRdb to 2020 to 2023). Notes on the research overall: TCR sequence clusters from the two donors were found to be largely donor specific. Longitudinal TCRalpha and TCRbeta repertoire sequencing tracked T-cell clones expanding and contracting after mild COVID-19 in a couple of donors. Two young, previously healthy adult volunteers made up the cohort, one male and one female. Beyond this particular receptor, the publication reports: Only a couple of mild cases were covered by the study, and larger cohorts that include severe cases with pre-infection samples were considered necessary. Contracting CD4+ clones were located mainly in the CM and EM memory subsets, whereas CD8+ clones were found to be enriched in EMRA. Some responding clones were detected in pre-infection memory, which suggested that pre-existing cross-reactive memory T cells had joined the SARS-CoV-2 response. Clones contracting from day 15 to 85 had balanced CD4/CD8 phenotypes, while a second wave expanding from day 15 to 37 was biased towards CD4+. Whether the second-wave clones peaking on day 37 were SARS-CoV-2 specific was not confirmed.

The germline V gene supplies CDR1 SGHTA and CDR2 FQGNSA. The CDR3 runs 12 residues from the cysteine to the phenylalanine. Of all the DNA, just the CDR3 is kept, 36 bases in frame from base 1. V loses 4 bases, J loses 10 bases, and the germline ends lie 11 bases apart. PBMCs were isolated by Ficoll-Paque density gradient centrifugation. As to this clonotype: Its target antigen remains unknown. Base qualities are not provided; no much larger clone lies one nucleotide away.

This sample was sequenced with an Illumina NovaSeq 6000. cDNA libraries for TCRalpha and TCRbeta were prepared by 5'RACE using constant-segment primers, with sample barcodes and unique molecular identifiers added. RNA was extracted from every sample with Trizol reagent. Libraries were amplified in two PCR steps, with a second sample barcode and Illumina TruSeq adapters added in the second step. Sequencing of libraries was performed on an Illumina NovaSeq with 2 x 150 bp paired-end reads. The original methods were these. The reads were demultiplexed and collapsed into UMI-guided consensus sequences using migec v1.2.7. Using mixcr v2.1.11, UMI consensuses were aligned to TRA and TRB V and J templates and then assembled into clonotypes. A clonotype was counted as expanded or contracted only if both edgeR and NoisET called the change significant, with noise models trained on biological replicates. For edgeR calls, the thresholds were a false discovery rate-adjusted p below 0.01 and a log2 fold-change of 1. As an exploratory analysis of dynamics, max-normalized trajectories of the 1000 most abundant clonotypes were examined by PCA with hierarchical clustering. Each responding clone was given a CD4 or CD8 phenotype based on the CD4+ and CD8+ repertoires, which had been sequenced separately. The raw public data were reprocessed by TCRdb itself: fastp quality trimming at Q25, MiXCR clonotype calling, in-frame beta chains only. Duplicate CDR3 protein sequences are folded into a single record with the most common DNA and genes. Here the V and J calls rest on TCRdb's processing, not on the authors' analysis. The sample has approximately 45,000 distinct CDR3 sequences on record, about 6.3% of them singletons. The top ten constitute less than 0.95% of the sample.

The receptor was isolated from an adult who had mild COVID-19 (a few samples of this study predate the infection). The sample titles of this study are shuffled in the database, so cell type and time point are left out. The specimen was PBMCs or a T cell subset sorted from them (not recorded which). Recombination joined TRBV7-2 with TRBJ2-1; the D region possibly corresponds to TRBD2 (5 bases align). In nucleotide form, the sequence is TGTGCCAGCAGCTCGTATGGCGGGGAGCAGTTCTTC. This sequence encodes CASSSYGGEQFF.